Listed below are T cell receptor beta chains from one sample, sequenced in a study of blood T cell repertoires in COVID-19. TCRdb's copy holds only in-frame clones and misses some; the assay was immunoSEQ multiplex PCR. The sample contains 70,000 to 95,000 clones, about 90% of which appear only once. The specimen was peripheral blood. Source of these receptors: an elderly woman with acute or convalescent COVID-19. Both conserved end residues are part of each CDR3. The D gene is left open where the match is weak. Clone size appears in some rows only: once, few, many, or a class for an expanded clone.

TRBV14	.	TRBD2	TRBJ2-1	TGTGCCAGCAGCCTACTAGCGTTCTCCTACAATGAGCAGTTCTTC	CASSLLAFSYNEQFF
TRBV29-1	.	TRBD1	TRBJ1-1	TGCAGCGTTGTTGCTACACAGGGGCGCACTGAAGCTTTCTTT	CSVVATQGRTEAFF
TRBV19	.	TRBD2	TRBJ2-7	TGTGCCAGTAGTAAGGGCGGGAGGATAGACGAGCAGTACTTC	CASSKGGRIDEQYF
TRBV6-1	once	.	TRBJ1-5	TGTGCCAGCAGTGATTGGGGGGGAGATCAGCCCCAGCATTTT	CASSDWGGDQPQHF
TRBV30	.	TRBD1	TRBJ1-2	TGTGCCTGGAACCGGGACAGGACGCTATTCACCTTC	CAWNRDRTLFTF
TRBV7-9	.	TRBD1	TRBJ1-4	TGTGCCAGCAGCCAGGGACAGGGTATAGAAAAACTGTTTTTT	CASSQGQGIEKLFF
TRBV7-8	.	TRBD2	TRBJ2-6	TGTGCCAGCAGCCCCGGGGGGGCAGGTAGAAACGTCCTGACTTTC	CASSPGGAGRNVLTF
TRBV7-2	.	TRBD2	TRBJ2-1	TGTGCCAGCAGCCCTCGGACTAGCGGGTTCTACAATGAGCAGTTCTTC	CASSPRTSGFYNEQFF
TRBV6-5	.	TRBD2	TRBJ2-3	TGTGCCACCCAGACTAGCGGGAGGTTCCGTACGCAGTATTTT	CATQTSGRFRTQYF
TRBV5-1	.	.	TRBJ1-6	TGCGCCAGCAGCTTGGTTTCGGACTCCAGCGGTTCACCCCTCCACTTT	CASSLVSDSSGSPLHF
TRBV14	.	.	TRBJ2-7	TGTGCCAGCAGCCAAGAGGGTTGGAGCGCCTACGAGCAGTACTTC	CASSQEGWSAYEQYF
TRBV19	.	TRBD1	TRBJ1-2	TGTGCCAGTAGTAACCGGGACAGAGAAATCTTC	CASSNRDREIF
TRBV18	few	TRBD2	TRBJ2-1	TGTGCCACCCAAGCGGGACTAGCGTCCAATGAGCAGTTCTTC	CATQAGLASNEQFF
TRBV9	.	.	TRBJ1-5	TGTGCCAGCAGCGTGACGGACACTTTCAATCAGCCCCAGCATTTT	CASSVTDTFNQPQHF
TRBV6-6	.	.	TRBJ2-2	TGTGCCAGCAGTCGACCCATATGGGGGCACACCGGGGAGCTGTTTTTT	CASSRPIWGHTGELFF
TRBV6-5	.	TRBD2	TRBJ2-3	TGTGCCAGCAGTTCCCCAGCGGGGGATGCCACAGATACGCAGTATTTT	CASSSPAGDATDTQYF
TRBV19	.	.	TRBJ1-5	TGTGCCACCCTCGGGGGGGTTGGCAATCAGCCCCAGCATTTT	CATLGGVGNQPQHF
TRBV5-5	.	.	TRBJ1-6	TGTGCCAGCAGCTTGGTGACTGTCTCCTATAATTCACCCCTCCACTTT	CASSLVTVSYNSPLHF
TRBV3-1/TRBV3-2	once	.	TRBJ1-2	TGTGCCAGCAGCCAAAGACTCTATGGCTACACCTTC	CASSQRLYGYTF
TRBV5-1	.	TRBD2	TRBJ2-1	TGCGCCAGCAGCTTACTAGCGGGAGTTGGTAAAAATGAGCAGTTCTTC	CASSLLAGVGKNEQFF
TRBV14	.	TRBD2	TRBJ2-5	TGTGCCAGCAGCCAACTCTCTAGCGGGGGGGCTCGGGAGACCCAGTACTTC	CASSQLSSGGARETQYF
TRBV18	.	TRBD1	TRBJ1-2	TGTGCCAGCTCACCACGCCTAAGAATACAGGGGGCGCAGGGCTACACCTTC	CASSPRLRIQGAQGYTF
TRBV7-9	few	.	TRBJ2-5	TGTGCCAGCCGGAGGGGACAAGAGACCCAGTACTTC	CASRRGQETQYF
TRBV5-1	.	TRBD2	TRBJ2-5	TGCGCCAGCAGCTCTGATCCTAGCGGGAAAGAGACCCAGTACTTC	CASSSDPSGKETQYF
TRBV6-2/TRBV6-3	once	TRBD1	TRBJ1-5	TGTGCCAGCAGCAGCGACAGGGAAGGTGGCAATCAGCCCCAGCATTTT	CASSSDREGGNQPQHF
TRBV4-2	.	.	TRBJ1-2	TGTGCCAGCAGCCAACGCGGGACTACTCGTGGCTACACCTTC	CASSQRGTTRGYTF
TRBV6-5	.	.	TRBJ1-1	TGTGCCAGCGGGGGGGGGAACACTGAAGCTTTCTTT	CASGGGNTEAFF